What follows are 14 T cell receptor beta chains derived from one specimen sequenced in a study of beta chain features in type 1 diabetes. Sequenced material consisted of expressed TCRB transcripts (all of the isolated RNA was reverse transcribed). Here immunoSEQ multiplex PCR was the method, and the copy in TCRdb shows in-frame clones only, minus some. This table has about 250,000 clones, less than 15% appearing once. Sequences were obtained from naive CD4+ T cells from blood. The receptors derive from a woman in her forties in good health.

The V gene is TRBV7-9, the J gene TRBJ2-3, with 10 bases identical to TRBD2. Per the germline V gene, CDR1 is SEHNR and CDR2 is FQNEAQ (reference sequence). This CDR3 spans 16 amino acids. The ends lost 5 bases at V and 3 bases at J; junction bases unmatched: 8. The CDR3 bases are TGTGCCAGCAGCCGAACGCTAGCGGGGGTGACAGATACGCAGTATTTT. It yields the protein CASSRTLAGVTDTQYF.

The chain carries TRBV7-2 and TRBJ1-5; tentative D call: TRBD1 (5 bases). Looked up from germline, CDR1 is SGHTA and CDR2 is FQGNSA. V was pared by 1 base and J by 2 bases, with 15 bases between. CDR3 size: 17 residues. In nucleotides, the CDR3 is TGTGCCAGCAGCTTAGAGGTTTCCAGGGCTGGCAATCAGCCCCAGCATTTT. Residues: CASSLEVSRAGNQPQHF.

This clone occurred a few times. J is TRBJ2-5 and V is TRBV2; 7 bases match TRBD2. J lost 3 bases, V lost 6 bases, and 4 bases had no gene match. The CDR3 has 13 amino acids. Germline loops: CDR1 SNHLY, CDR2 FYNNEI. The CDR3 bases are TGTGCCAGCAGCCCTCGGGGGGAAGAGACCCAGTACTTC. It encodes CASSPRGEETQYF.

V usage is TRBV18 and J usage is TRBJ2-3; TRBD2 aligns across 11 bases. This CDR3 contains 16 residues. Germline assignment: CDR1 KGHSH and CDR2 LQKENI. V trimming: 7 bases; J trimming: 2 bases; junction bases outside the gene matches: 8. The CDR3 DNA reads as TGTGCCAGCTTGTCGACTAGCGGGGTCTTCACAGATACGCAGTATTTT. Residues: CASLSTSGVFTDTQYF.

The genes are TRBV2 and TRBJ1-5, with no clear D. There are 15 residues in the CDR3. Germline assignment: CDR1 SNHLY and CDR2 FYNNEI. Trimming pared 8 bases from V and 0 bases from J, leaving 14 bases between. The CDR3 sequence is CASSREGDSNQPQHF. DNA for the CDR3: TGTGCCAGCTCGAGGGAGGGAGATAGCAATCAGCCCCAGCATTTT.

This clone was observed many times. The chain is built from TRBV7-2 and TRBJ2-7; weak D call: TRBD2 (7 bases). Trimming left V 10 bases short and J 0 bases short, with 10 bases between. This CDR3 is built from 12 residues. The V gene's germline CDR1 is SGHTA and CDR2 FQGNSA. Here the CDR3 reads CAKGGISYEQYF. The CDR3 DNA follows: TGTGCCAAGGGGGGGATCTCCTACGAGCAGTACTTC.

V is TRBV4-1 and J is TRBJ2-4; TRBD1 is a possible D gene (5 bases). V was clipped by 2 bases and J by 6 bases, with 17 bases between them. CDR1 MGHRA and CDR2 YSYEKL come from the germline V gene. This CDR3 spans 16 amino acids. The CDR3 here is CASSQPRDSPANIQYF. The CDR3 nucleotides are TGCGCCAGCAGCCAACCAAGAGACAGCCCGGCAAACATTCAGTACTTC.

This clone was counted a few times. CDR3: CASSGQGVNGYTF. DNA of the CDR3: TGTGCCAGCAGTGGACAGGGAGTAAATGGCTACACCTTC. J is TRBJ1-2 and V is TRBV27, with 8 bases identical to TRBD1. V dropped 5 bases and J dropped 6; count of bases not matched to a gene: 5. Looked up from germline, CDR1 is MNHEY and CDR2 is SMNVEV (reference sequence). The CDR3 runs to 13 residues.

The chain uses TRBV7-2 and TRBJ2-1, with a possible D match to TRBD2 (6 bases). CDR1 is SGHTA, CDR2 FQGNSA, per germline. The CDR3 has 15 residues. V shed 5 bases and J shed 0 bases, with 11 bases lying between them. The CDR3 reads CASSLHGGSYNEQFF. DNA of the CDR3: TGTGCCAGCAGCCTTCACGGGGGCTCCTACAATGAGCAGTTCTTC.

This chain joins TRBV19 and TRBJ1-5; 9 nucleotides agree with TRBD1. CDR1 and CDR2 (germline): LNHDA, SQIVND (reference sequence). Trimming took 6 bases from V and 3 from J; bases not matched to a gene: 6. This CDR3 has 15 residues. The CDR3 nucleotides read TGTGCCAGTAGAACGGGACAGGGAGACAATCAGCCCCAGCATTTT. This codes for CASRTGQGDNQPQHF.

The genes are TRBV2 and TRBJ1-6; TRBD1 aligns across 7 bases. After removal of 5 bases from V and 6 bases from J, the junction contained 13 bases not matched to a gene. Germline V gene lookup returns CDR1 SNHLY and CDR2 FYNNEI. The CDR3 consists of 17 residues. The CDR3 region is CASSPGTVPDPNSPLHF. The CDR3 DNA is TGTGCCAGCAGTCCCGGGACAGTTCCGGATCCTAATTCACCCCTCCACTTT. Complete variable domain (other parts from reference TRBV2 and TRBJ1-6): EPEVTQTPSHQVTQMGQEVILRCVPISNHLYFYWYRQILGQKVEFLVSFYNNEISEKSEIFDDQFSVERPDGSNFTLKIRSTKLEDSAMYFCASSPGTVPDPNSPLHFGNGTRLTVT.

In nucleotides, the CDR3 is TGTGCCAGCAGTCTTCAGGGGGAGACTGAAGCTTTCTTT. Translating it yields CASSLQGETEAFF. The V gene is TRBV6-1, the J gene TRBJ1-1, with TRBD1 identical over 7 bases. This CDR3 contains 13 residues. Trimming at V came to 5 bases and at J to 5 bases, leaving 5 bases not matched to a gene. Germline CDR1 MNHNS, CDR2 SASEGT.

For the CDR3, the DNA is TGTGCCAGCAGTGAAGTGAGTGGTACTGAAGCTTTCTTT. It translates to CASSEVSGTEAFF. The rearrangement links TRBV6-1 to TRBJ1-1; D uncertain. Germline V gene data show CDR1 as MNHNS and CDR2 as SASEGT. The germline V and J ends were trimmed by 1 base and 5 bases, with 8 bases remaining between them. CDR3 length equals 13 residues.

The V and J genes are TRBV13 and TRBJ1-4; TRBD1 is a possible D gene (5 bases). The germline V and J ends were trimmed by 5 bases and 0 bases, with 16 bases remaining between them. The V gene's germline CDR1 is PRHDT and CDR2 FYEKMQ (reference sequence). The length of the CDR3 is 17 residues. CDR3 residues: CASSTTRGRTTNEKLFF. In nucleotides, the CDR3 is TGTGCCAGCAGCACTACTCGGGGGAGAACAACTAATGAAAAACTGTTTTTT.